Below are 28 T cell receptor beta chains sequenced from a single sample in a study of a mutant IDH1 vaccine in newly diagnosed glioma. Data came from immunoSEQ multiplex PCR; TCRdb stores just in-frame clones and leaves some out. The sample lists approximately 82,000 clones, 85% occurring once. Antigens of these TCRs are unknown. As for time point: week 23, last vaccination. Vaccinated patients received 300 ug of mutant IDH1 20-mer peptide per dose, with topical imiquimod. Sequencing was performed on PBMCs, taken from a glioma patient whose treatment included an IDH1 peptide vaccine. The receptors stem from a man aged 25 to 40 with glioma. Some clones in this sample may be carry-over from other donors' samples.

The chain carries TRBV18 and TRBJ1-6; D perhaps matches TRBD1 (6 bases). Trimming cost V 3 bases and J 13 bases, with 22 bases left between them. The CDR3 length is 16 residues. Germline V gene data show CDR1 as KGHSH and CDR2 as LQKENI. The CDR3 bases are TGTGCCAGCTCACCCTCGTCACCTGTAACCCAGGGGCCCCTCCACTTT. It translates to CASSPSSPVTQGPLHF.

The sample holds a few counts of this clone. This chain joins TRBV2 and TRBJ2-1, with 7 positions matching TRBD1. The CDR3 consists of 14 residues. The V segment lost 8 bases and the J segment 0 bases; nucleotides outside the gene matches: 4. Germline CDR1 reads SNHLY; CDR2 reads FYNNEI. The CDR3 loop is CASLGTASYNEQFF. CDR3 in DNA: TGTGCCAGCCTTGGGACAGCCTCCTACAATGAGCAGTTCTTC.

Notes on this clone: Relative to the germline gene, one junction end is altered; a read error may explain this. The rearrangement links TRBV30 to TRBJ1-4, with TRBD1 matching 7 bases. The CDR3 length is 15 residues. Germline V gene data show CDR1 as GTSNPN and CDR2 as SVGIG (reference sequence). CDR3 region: CAWSVQGQRAEKLFF. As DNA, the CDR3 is TGTGCCTGGAGTGTACAGGGACAGAGGGCTGAAAAATTGTTTTTT.

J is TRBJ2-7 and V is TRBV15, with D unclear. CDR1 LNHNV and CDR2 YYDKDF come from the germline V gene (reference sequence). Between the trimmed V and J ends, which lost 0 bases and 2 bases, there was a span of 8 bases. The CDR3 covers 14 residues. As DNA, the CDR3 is TGTGCCACCAGCAGAGATCTTAAAGCCTACGAGCAGTACTTC. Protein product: CATSRDLKAYEQYF.

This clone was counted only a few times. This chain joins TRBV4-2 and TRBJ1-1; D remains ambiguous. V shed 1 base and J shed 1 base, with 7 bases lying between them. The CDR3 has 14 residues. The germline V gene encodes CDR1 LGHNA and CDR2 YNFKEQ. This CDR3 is CASSQVSGNTEAFF. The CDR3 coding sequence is TGTGCCAGCAGCCAAGTGTCGGGGAACACTGAAGCTTTCTTT.

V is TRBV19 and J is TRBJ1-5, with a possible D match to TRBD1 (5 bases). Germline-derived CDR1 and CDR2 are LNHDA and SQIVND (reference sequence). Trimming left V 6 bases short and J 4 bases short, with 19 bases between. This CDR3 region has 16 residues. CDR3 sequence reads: CASSPGPAGRNQPQHF. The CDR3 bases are TGTGCCAGTAGCCCTGGACCCGCAGGGAGAAATCAGCCCCAGCATTTT. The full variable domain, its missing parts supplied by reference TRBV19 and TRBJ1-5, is DGGITQSPKYLFRKEGQNVTLSCEQNLNHDAMYWYRQDPGQGLRLIYYSQIVNDFQKGDIAEGYSVSREKKESFPLTVTSAQKNPTAFYLCASSPGPAGRNQPQHFGDGTRLSIL.

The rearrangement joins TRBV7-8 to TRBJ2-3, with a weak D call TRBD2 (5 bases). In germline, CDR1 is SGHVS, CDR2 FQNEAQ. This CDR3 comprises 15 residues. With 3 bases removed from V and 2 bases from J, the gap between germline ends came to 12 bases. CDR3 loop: CASSLRGRYTDTQYF. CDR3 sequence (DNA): TGTGCCAGCAGCTTGAGAGGGAGATACACAGATACGCAGTATTTT.

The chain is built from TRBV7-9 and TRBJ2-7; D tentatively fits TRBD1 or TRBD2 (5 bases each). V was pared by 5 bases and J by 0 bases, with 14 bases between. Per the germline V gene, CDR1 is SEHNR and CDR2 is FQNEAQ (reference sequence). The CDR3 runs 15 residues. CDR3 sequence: CASSKPAGSSYEQYF. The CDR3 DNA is TGTGCCAGCAGCAAACCGGCAGGGAGCTCCTACGAGCAGTACTTC.

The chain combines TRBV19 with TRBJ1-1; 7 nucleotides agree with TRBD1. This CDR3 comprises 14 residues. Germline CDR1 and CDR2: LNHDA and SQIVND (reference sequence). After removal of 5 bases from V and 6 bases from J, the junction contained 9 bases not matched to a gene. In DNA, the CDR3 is TGTGCCAGTAGTTCACAGGGGAGTTCCCCTGAAGCTTTCTTT. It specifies CASSSQGSSPEAFF.

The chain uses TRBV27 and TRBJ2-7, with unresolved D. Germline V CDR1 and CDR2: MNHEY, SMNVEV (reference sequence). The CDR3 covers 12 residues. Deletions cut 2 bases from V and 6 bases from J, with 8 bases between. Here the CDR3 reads CASSLQGSEQYF. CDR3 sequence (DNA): TGTGCCAGCAGTTTACAAGGTTCCGAGCAGTACTTC.

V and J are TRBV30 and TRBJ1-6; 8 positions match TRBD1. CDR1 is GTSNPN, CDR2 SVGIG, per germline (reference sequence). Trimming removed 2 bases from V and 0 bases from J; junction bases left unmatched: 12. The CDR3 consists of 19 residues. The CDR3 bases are TGTGCCTGGAGTTTCGGCGGACAGGGCCCTAACTCCTATAATTCACCCCTCCACTTT. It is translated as CAWSFGGQGPNSYNSPLHF.

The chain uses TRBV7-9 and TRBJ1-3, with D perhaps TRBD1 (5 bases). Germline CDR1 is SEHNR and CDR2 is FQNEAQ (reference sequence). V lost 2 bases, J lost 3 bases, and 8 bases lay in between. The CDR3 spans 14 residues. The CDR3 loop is CASSLRRGGNTIYF. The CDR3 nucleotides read TGTGCCAGCAGCTTACGTAGGGGTGGAAACACCATATATTTT.

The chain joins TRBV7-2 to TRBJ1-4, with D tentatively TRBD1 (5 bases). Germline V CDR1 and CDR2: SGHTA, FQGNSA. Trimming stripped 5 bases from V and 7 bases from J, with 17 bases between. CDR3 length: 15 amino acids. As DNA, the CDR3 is TGTGCCAGCAGCACAGGCGTGATTGGGAGTGAAAAACTGTTTTTT. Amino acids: CASSTGVIGSEKLFF.

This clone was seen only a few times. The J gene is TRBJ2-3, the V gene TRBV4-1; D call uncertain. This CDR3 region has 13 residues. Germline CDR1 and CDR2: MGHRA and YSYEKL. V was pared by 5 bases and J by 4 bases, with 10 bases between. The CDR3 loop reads CASSSYVADTQYF. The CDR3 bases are TGCGCCAGCAGCTCCTACGTAGCAGATACGCAGTATTTT.

DNA of the CDR3: TGTGCCAGCAGCGTAGACGGGGGCGGGGTCGACGAGCAGTACTTC. Amino acid sequence: CASSVDGGGVDEQYF. The V and J genes are TRBV9 and TRBJ2-7; D is tentatively TRBD1 or TRBD2 (6 bases each). The CDR3 covers 15 residues. Germline CDR1 reads SGDLS; CDR2 reads YYNGEE. Trimming stripped 0 bases from V and 5 bases from J, with 15 bases between.

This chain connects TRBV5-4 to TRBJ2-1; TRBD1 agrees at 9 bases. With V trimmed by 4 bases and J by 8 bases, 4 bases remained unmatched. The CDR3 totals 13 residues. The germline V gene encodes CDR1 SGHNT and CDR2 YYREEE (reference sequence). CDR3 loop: CASSTRTGDEQFF. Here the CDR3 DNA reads TGTGCCAGCAGCACCAGGACAGGGGATGAGCAGTTCTTC.

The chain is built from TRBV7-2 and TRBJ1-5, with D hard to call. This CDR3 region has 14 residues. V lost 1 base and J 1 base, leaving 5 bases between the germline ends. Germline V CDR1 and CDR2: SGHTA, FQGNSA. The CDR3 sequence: CASSLDGSNQPQHF. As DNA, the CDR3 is TGTGCCAGCAGCTTAGACGGGAGCAATCAGCCCCAGCATTTT. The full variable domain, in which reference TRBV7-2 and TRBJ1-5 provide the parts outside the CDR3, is GAGVSQSPSNKVTEKGKDVELRCDPISGHTALYWYRQSLGQGLEFLIYFQGNSAPDKSGLPSDRFSAERTGGSVSTLTIQRTQQEDSAVYLCASSLDGSNQPQHFGDGTRLSIL.

The CDR3 region is CASSLAGGGGTQYF. As DNA, the CDR3 is TGTGCCAGCAGCTTAGCCGGGGGGGGCGGTACGCAGTATTTT. The V call is TRBV5-4, the J call TRBJ2-3; 8 bases are a match to TRBD2. CDR1 and CDR2 (germline): SGHNT, YYREEE (reference sequence). Trimming took 2 bases from V and 8 from J; bases not matched to a gene: 7. The CDR3 is made up of 14 amino acids.

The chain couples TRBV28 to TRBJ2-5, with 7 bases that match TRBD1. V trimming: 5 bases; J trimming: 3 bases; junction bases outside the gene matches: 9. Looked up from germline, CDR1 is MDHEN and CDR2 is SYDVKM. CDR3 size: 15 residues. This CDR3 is CASSPQDRSEETQYF. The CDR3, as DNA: TGTGCCAGCAGTCCCCAGGACAGGTCGGAAGAGACCCAGTACTTC.

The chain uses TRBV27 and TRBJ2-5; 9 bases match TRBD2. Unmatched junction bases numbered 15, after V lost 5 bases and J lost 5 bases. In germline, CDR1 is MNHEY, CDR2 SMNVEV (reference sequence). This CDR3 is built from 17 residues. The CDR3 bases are TGTGCCAGCAGTAAGGGGCGGGGGGGCCTGGCCGGGGAGACCCAGTACTTC. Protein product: CASSKGRGGLAGETQYF.

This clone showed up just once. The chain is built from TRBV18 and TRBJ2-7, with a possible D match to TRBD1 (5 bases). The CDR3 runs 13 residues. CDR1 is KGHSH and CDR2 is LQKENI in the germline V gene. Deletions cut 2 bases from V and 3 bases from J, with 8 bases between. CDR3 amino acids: CASSPNQGYEQYF. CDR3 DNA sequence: TGTGCCAGCTCACCAAATCAGGGCTACGAGCAGTACTTC.

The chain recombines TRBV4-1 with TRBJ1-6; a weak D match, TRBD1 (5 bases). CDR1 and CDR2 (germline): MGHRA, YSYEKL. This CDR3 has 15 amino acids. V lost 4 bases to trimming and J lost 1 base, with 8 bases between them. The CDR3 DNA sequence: TGCGCCAGCAGCCCACAGGTGTCCTATAATTCACCCCTCCACTTT. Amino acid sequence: CASSPQVSYNSPLHF.

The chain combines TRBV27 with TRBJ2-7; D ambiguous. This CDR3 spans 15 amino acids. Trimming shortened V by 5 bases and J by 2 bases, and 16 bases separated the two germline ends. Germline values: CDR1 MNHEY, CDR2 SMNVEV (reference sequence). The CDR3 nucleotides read TGTGCCAGCAGTCCTATCTCTCGTGTAACCTACGAGCAGTACTTC. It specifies CASSPISRVTYEQYF.

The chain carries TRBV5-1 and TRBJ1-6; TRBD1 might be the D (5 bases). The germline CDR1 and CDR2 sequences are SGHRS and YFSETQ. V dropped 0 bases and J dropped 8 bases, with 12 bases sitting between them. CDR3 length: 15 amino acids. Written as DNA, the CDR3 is TGCGCCAGCAGCTTGGCCGGAAGGGGTTATTCACCCCTCCACTTT. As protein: CASSLAGRGYSPLHF.

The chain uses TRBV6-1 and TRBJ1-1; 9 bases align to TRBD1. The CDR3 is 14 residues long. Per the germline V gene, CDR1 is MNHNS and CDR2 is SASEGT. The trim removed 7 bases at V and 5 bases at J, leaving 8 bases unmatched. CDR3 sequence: CASNQQGAGTEAFF. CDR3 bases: TGTGCCAGCAACCAACAGGGGGCCGGAACTGAAGCTTTCTTT.

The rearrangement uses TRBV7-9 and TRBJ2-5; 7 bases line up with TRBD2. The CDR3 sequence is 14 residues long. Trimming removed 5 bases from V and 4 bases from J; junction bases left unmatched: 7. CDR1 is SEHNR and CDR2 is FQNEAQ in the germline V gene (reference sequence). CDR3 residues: CASSEKGRVETQYF. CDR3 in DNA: TGTGCCAGCAGCGAAAAAGGGAGGGTAGAGACCCAGTACTTC.

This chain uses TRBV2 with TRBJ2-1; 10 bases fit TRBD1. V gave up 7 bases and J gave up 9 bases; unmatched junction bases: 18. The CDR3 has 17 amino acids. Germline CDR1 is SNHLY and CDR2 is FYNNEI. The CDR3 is CASIERRQDRGYGEQFF. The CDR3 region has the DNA TGTGCCAGCATAGAAAGGAGGCAGGACAGGGGGTATGGTGAGCAGTTCTTC.

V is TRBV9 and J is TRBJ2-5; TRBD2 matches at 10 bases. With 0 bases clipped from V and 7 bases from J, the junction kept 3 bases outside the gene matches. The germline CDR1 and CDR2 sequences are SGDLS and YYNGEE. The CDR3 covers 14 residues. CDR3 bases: TGTGCCAGCAGCGTAGTGCAGCGGGAGGGGACCCAGTACTTC. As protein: CASSVVQREGTQYF.